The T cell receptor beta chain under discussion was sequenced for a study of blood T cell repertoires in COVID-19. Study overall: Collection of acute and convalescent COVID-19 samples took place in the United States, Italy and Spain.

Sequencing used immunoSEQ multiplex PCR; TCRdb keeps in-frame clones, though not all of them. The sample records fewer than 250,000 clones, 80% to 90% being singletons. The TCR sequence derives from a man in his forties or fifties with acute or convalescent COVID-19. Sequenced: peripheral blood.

The CDR3 nucleotides read TGTGCCACCAGCAGAACATGGGCCCTCTCCTACAATGAGCAGTTCTTC. Protein product: CATSRTWALSYNEQFF. The chain carries TRBV15 and TRBJ2-1; D unclear. Per germline, CDR1 LNHNV and CDR2 YYDKDF (reference sequence). Trimming cost V 2 bases and J 0 bases, with 11 bases left between them. This CDR3 has 16 amino acids.